This TCR beta chain stems from a study of blood T cell repertoires in COVID-19 (dated by TCRdb to the early 2020s). For the wider study: Samples covering the acute and convalescent phases of COVID-19 were provided by collaborators in the United States, Italy and Spain. The samples were drawn from two sources: the first 160 participants of the ongoing ImmuneRACE study, and 950 to 1,500 subjects contributed by 6 global collaborators. The dataset comprised deeply sampled blood TCRbeta repertoires from subjects exposed to, actively infected with, or recovered from COVID-19. The prospective study material was composed of cDNA or gDNA derived from T cells, B-cell-depleted T cells, or PBMCs. HLA class I and class II types, where available, came from metadata supplied by the sample provider rather than from assay-based typing. The repertoires were released in a freely available public database meant as a resource for research on the immune response to SARS-CoV-2. The sample metadata nearly always contained a de-identified subject ID, COVID-19 status, age in years and sex.

To note about this clone: Its antigen is unknown. No base quality values were provided; no much bigger clone lies one nucleotide off.

Each collaborating institution followed its own protocols to collect whole blood in K2EDTA tubes. For TCRbeta analysis, collaborators shipped samples as frozen whole blood, isolated PBMCs, or DNA extracted from either of those sample types. Beyond this particular receptor, the publication reports: How much clinical and demographic metadata was included differed by source and by participant, and the metadata was provided uncurated.

TCRbeta CDR3 regions were amplified from genomic DNA by means of the immunoSEQ Assay, a bias-controlled multiplex PCR. The authors processed their data as follows. The number of nucleated cells in each sample was estimated from the amplification of reference gene primers within the assay. To quantify the absolute abundance of each unique TCRbeta CDR3 rearrangement, sequence reads were collapsed and filtered. For each sample, productive Simpson clonality was calculated as the square root of Simpson's diversity index over productive rearrangements. The source is immuneACCESS, and TCRdb retained only in-frame sequences with V and J called. Part of the clones is not carried over; for the studies checked, unresolved V genes explain less than half of this, and the remainder is unexplained. The V and J calls and clone size come from that table; D and trimming were worked out from the DNA. In all, the sample holds 250,000 to 300,000 clones, and approximately 90% of those were seen once. The top ten constitute around 12% of the sample.

The source is an older woman with acute or convalescent COVID-19. The sequencing input was peripheral blood.

The bases are TGTGCCAGCAGCCCGGGGAACTATGGCTACACCTTC. Its coded protein is CASSPGNYGYTF. The chain is made from TRBV5-6 and TRBJ1-2, with no D gene named confidently. From a lookup of the germline V gene, CDR1 and CDR2 are SGHDT and YYEEEE. V loses 4 bases, J loses 2 bases, and the germline ends lie 6 bases apart. CDR3 length: 12 amino acids, cysteine to phenylalanine. CDR3 DNA only is kept here, 36 bases in frame from base 1.